Following are 5 T cell receptor beta chains from one sample sequenced in a study of OX40 agonist ivuxolimab in advanced cancers. Profiling relied on immunoSEQ multiplex PCR, and the TCRdb table lists in-frame clones only, not all of them. The sample has approximately 100,000 clones, roughly nine tenths seen once; the top ten hold more than 0.25%. The sample was CD4+ or CD8+ T cells sorted from blood, taken in a trial of the OX40 agonist ivuxolimab. These receptors originate from an adult with an advanced solid tumor such as melanoma, head and neck, liver or kidney cancer.

J is TRBJ1-3 and V is TRBV7-6; D is unclear. The CDR3 loop spans 16 amino acids. V dropped 2 bases and J dropped 0 bases, with 11 bases sitting between them. Germline assignment: CDR1 SGHVS and CDR2 FNYEAQ. The DNA for the CDR3 is TGTGCCAGCAGCTTATACAGTCTAGGCTCTGGAAACACCATATATTTT. It encodes CASSLYSLGSGNTIYF.

The chain couples TRBV5-6 to TRBJ2-7, with TRBD2 matching over 11 bases. This CDR3 region has 16 residues. V was pared by 4 bases and J by 4 bases, with 10 bases of the junction left unmatched. The germline V gene encodes CDR1 SGHDT and CDR2 YYEEEE. CDR3 in amino acids: CASSPTGTSGIYEQYF. The CDR3 DNA reads TGTGCCAGCAGCCCAACCGGGACTAGCGGCATTTACGAGCAGTACTTC.

The DNA of the CDR3 is TGTGCCAGCAGCCCGTTCGGGACAGCTAACTATGGCTACACCTTC. Translation: CASSPFGTANYGYTF. The V gene is TRBV7-8, the J gene TRBJ1-2; TRBD1 agrees at 7 bases. With V trimmed by 5 bases and J by 0 bases, 6 bases remained unmatched. This CDR3 has 15 amino acids. Germline V gene sequence: CDR1 SGHVS, CDR2 FQNEAQ.

V and J are TRBV10-2 and TRBJ2-7; 7 positions agree with TRBD1. V lost 7 bases to trimming and J lost 7 bases; unmatched junction nucleotides: 16. This CDR3 comprises 15 residues. Germline assignment: CDR1 WSHSY and CDR2 SAAADI. CDR3 coding DNA: TGCGCCAGCATTAACCGGGACAGACTGGGGACAGAGCAGTACTTC. This translates into CASINRDRLGTEQYF.

This clone was seen a single time. The chain uses TRBV27 and TRBJ2-7; TRBD2 aligns across 14 bases. In germline, CDR1 is MNHEY, CDR2 SMNVEV (reference sequence). This CDR3 is 15 amino acids long. The J segment lost 6 bases and the V segment lost 5 bases, leaving 6 bases of the junction unmatched. The CDR3 here is CASSPGLAGDFEQYF. Here the CDR3 DNA reads TGTGCCAGCAGTCCGGGACTAGCGGGAGACTTCGAGCAGTACTTC.